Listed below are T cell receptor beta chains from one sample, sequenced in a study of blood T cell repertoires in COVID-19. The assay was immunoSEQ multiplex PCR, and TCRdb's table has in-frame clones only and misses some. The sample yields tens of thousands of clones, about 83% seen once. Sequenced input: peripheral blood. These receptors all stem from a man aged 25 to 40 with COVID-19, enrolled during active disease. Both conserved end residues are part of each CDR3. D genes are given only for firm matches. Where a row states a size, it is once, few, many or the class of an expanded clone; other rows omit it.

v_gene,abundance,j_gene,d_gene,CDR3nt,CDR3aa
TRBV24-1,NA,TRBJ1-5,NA,TGTGCCACCAGTGATTTCGGTGGCAATCAGCCCCAGCATTTT,CATSDFGGNQPQHF
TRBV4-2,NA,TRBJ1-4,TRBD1,TGTGCCAGCAGCCATGATAGGGACAGCCATAATGAAAAACTGTTTTTT,CASSHDRDSHNEKLFF
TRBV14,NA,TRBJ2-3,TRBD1,TGTGCCAGCAGCCCCGGACAGGGGAGGGAGCTTAGCACAGATACGCAGTATTTT,CASSPGQGRELSTDTQYF
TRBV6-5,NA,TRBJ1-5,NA,TGTGCCAGCAGTTACTCGAGACAGGTAGATCAGCCCCAGCATTTT,CASSYSRQVDQPQHF
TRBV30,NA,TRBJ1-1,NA,TGTGCCTGGAGCGTACATGGGGGCAGTGAAGCTTTCTTT,CAWSVHGGSEAFF
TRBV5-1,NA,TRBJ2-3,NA,TGCGCCAGCAGCCCTAAAGGAGGGGGCGACGGCACGCAGTATTTT,CASSPKGGGDGTQYF
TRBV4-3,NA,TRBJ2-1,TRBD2,TGCGCCAGCAGCCAAGGGACTAGCGGGCTCCGCTCCTACAATGAGCAGTTCTTC,CASSQGTSGLRSYNEQFF
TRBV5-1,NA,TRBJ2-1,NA,TGCGCCAGCAGCCCAGGGCCCCGCACCCCCTCCTACAATGAGCAGTTCTTC,CASSPGPRTPSYNEQFF
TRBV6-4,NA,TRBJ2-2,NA,TGTGCCAGCAGCCAGTTTTCGGGCGGGGAGCTGTTTTTT,CASSQFSGGELFF
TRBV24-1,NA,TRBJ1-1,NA,TGTGCCACGCGGGGGCGCTGGGACACTGAAGCTTTCTTT,CATRGRWDTEAFF
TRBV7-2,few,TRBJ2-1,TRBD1,TGTGCCAGCAGCCTATCGGGACAGGGGCTCAATGAGCAGTTCTTC,CASSLSGQGLNEQFF
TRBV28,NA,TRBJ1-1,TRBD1,TGTGCCAGCAGTGCCCGATGGGGGACAGGGGGTTTCCCCGGGGAGAAAGCTTTCTTT,CASSARWGTGGFPGEKAFF
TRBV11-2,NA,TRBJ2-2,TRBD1,TGTGCCAGCAGCTTAGGAGACAGGGGGGAGAGCGGGGAGCTGTTTTTT,CASSLGDRGESGELFF
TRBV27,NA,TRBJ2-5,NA,TGTGCCAGCAGTTTCGCGGAGACCCAGTACTTC,CASSFAETQYF
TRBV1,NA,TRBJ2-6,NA,TGCACCAGCAGAACACCTGGTTTGTGCACAAAGTCGGGGGCCAACGTCCTGACTTTC,CTSRTPGLCTKSGANVLTF
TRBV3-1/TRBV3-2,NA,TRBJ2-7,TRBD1,TGTGCCAGCAGCCAAGGGGACAGGGGTTGGAGGGAGCAGTACTTC,CASSQGDRGWREQYF
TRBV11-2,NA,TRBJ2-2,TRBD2,TGTGCCAGCAGCATATACGGGACTAGCGCAGGCGGGGAGCTGTTTTTT,CASSIYGTSAGGELFF
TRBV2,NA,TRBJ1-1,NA,TGTGCCAGCAGGGCCACAGGCAAGGACACTGAAGCTTTCTTT,CASRATGKDTEAFF
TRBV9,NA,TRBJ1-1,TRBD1,TGTGCCAGCACCCCGGGACAGGGGATTTCAAACACTGAAGCTTTCTTT,CASTPGQGISNTEAFF
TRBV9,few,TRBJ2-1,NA,TGTGCCAGCAGCGCGGAGGGATCTTACAATGAGCAGTTCTTC,CASSAEGSYNEQFF
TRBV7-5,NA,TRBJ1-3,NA,TGTGCCAGAAGCTTAGGGGACACTGGAAACACCATATATTTT,CARSLGDTGNTIYF
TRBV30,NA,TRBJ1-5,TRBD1,TGTGCCTGTTCCGGGACAGGGGACAATCAGCCCCAGCATTTT,CACSGTGDNQPQHF
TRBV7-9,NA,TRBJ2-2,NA,TGTGCCAGCAGCCAAATGGACTATTCGAACACCGGGGAGCTGTTTTTT,CASSQMDYSNTGELFF
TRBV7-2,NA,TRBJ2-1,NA,TGTGCCAGCAGCTCGACTAGGGGGGGGAGGGTAAGTGAGCAGTTCTTC,CASSSTRGGRVSEQFF
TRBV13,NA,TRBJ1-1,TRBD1,TGTGCCAGCGGACAGGGGGGGGTCACTGAAGCTTTCTTT,CASGQGGVTEAFF
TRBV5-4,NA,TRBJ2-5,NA,TGTGCCAGCAGCGCCGGGGGGACACAAGAGACCCAGTACTTC,CASSAGGTQETQYF
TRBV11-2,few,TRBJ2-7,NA,TGTGCCAGCAGCCCAGAGGACATACACGAGCAGTACTTC,CASSPEDIHEQYF
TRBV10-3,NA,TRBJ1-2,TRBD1,TGTGCCATCGGCGGACAGGGGGTTGGGTATGGCTACACCTTC,CAIGGQGVGYGYTF
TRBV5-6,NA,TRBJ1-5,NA,TGTGCCAGCAGCTTGTTCCCCCGACAGGTAAACTGTCAGCCCCAGCATTTT,CASSLFPRQVNCQPQHF
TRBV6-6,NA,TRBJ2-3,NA,TGTGCCAGCAGCCAGGGGTCTTTCACAGATACGCAGTATTTT,CASSQGSFTDTQYF
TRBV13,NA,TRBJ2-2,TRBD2,TGTGCCAGCATAGAGGCGGGAGCTGACACCGGGGAGCTGTTTTTT,CASIEAGADTGELFF
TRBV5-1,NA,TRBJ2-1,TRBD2,TGCGCCAGCACCTATAGCGGGAACTACAATGAGCAGTTCTTC,CASTYSGNYNEQFF
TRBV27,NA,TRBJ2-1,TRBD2,TGTGCCAGCAGTTCCTTTATACTAGGGACTAGCGTGAACAATGAGCAGTTCTTC,CASSSFILGTSVNNEQFF
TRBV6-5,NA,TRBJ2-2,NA,TGTGCCAGCAGCCGTAAACGCGGGATTGCCGGGGAGCTGTTTTTT,CASSRKRGIAGELFF
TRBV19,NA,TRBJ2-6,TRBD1,TGTGCCAGTAGTATAGGACAGGGACGGCACTTATCTGGGGCCAACGTCCTGACTTTC,CASSIGQGRHLSGANVLTF
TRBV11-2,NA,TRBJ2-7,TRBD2,TGTGCCAGCAGCTACGGGAGGGGAGGAATGGAGGCCTACGAGCAGTACTTC,CASSYGRGGMEAYEQYF
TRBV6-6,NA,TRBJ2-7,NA,TGTGCCAGCAGTTACGTCGGTCAGCAGTACTTC,CASSYVGQQYF
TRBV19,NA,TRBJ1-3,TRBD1,TGTGCCAGCCAGAGACAGGGCGCTGGAAACACCATATATTTT,CASQRQGAGNTIYF
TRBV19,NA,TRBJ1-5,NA,TGTGCCAGTAGTTTCATTAATCAGCCCCAGCATTTT,CASSFINQPQHF
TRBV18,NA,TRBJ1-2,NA,TGTGCCAGCTCACCACCGGGCAGGGCTAGTGGCTACACCTTC,CASSPPGRASGYTF
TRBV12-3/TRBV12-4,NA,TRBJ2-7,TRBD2,TGTGCCAGCAGCCCGGGGGGGTACGAGCAGTACTTC,CASSPGGYEQYF
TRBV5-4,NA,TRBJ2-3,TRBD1,TGTGCCAGCAGCCCACCGGGACAGAGCACAGATACGCAGTATTTT,CASSPPGQSTDTQYF
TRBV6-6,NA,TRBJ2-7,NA,TGTGCCAGCGGGAAGGGGGCGGGGTACGAGCAGTACTTC,CASGKGAGYEQYF
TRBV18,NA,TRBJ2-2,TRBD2,TGTGCCAGCTCCCAAAGACTTAGCGGGGCCGGGGAGCTGTTTTTT,CASSQRLSGAGELFF
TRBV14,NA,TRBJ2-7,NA,TGTGCCAGCAGCCAGGTCTGGAGCGAGCAGTACTTC,CASSQVWSEQYF
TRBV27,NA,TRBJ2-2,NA,TGTGCCAGCAGTCCTCAACAGGGACCCTACATCGGGGAGCTGTTTTTT,CASSPQQGPYIGELFF
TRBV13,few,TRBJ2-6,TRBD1,TGTGCCAGCAGCCTCCTCCGGGACAGGCGGGGATCTGGGGCCAACGTCCTGACTTTC,CASSLLRDRRGSGANVLTF
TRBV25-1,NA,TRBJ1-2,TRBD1,TGTGCCACCTCGGACAGGGGGCCAGTGGGCTACACCTTC,CATSDRGPVGYTF
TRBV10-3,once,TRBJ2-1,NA,TGTGCCATCAGTCCCAGCCAGGACAATGAGCAGTTCTTC,CAISPSQDNEQFF
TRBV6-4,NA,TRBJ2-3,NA,TGTGCCAGCAGTGAGGGAGACACAGATACGCAGTATTTT,CASSEGDTDTQYF